These T cell receptor beta chains were read from a single sample in a study of blood T cell repertoires in COVID-19. TCRdb keeps only in-frame clones here, not all; method: immunoSEQ multiplex PCR. The sample records about 53,000 clones, 82% being singletons. Sequencing was carried out using peripheral blood. These receptor sequences come from a human donor in a cohort sampled during active COVID-19. Each CDR3 is given with its conserved first and last residue. The D gene is left open where the match is weak. Clone size is stated in some rows and not others, as once, few, many or a class when expanded.

TGTGCCAGCACCCCATTGGCATACACTGAAGCTTTCTTT CASTPLAYTEAFF TRBJ1-1 . TRBV6-5 .
TGTGCCAGCAGTTACGATCCGAGGGATCAGCCCCAGCATTTT CASSYDPRDQPQHF TRBJ1-5 . TRBV6-2/TRBV6-3 .
TGTGCCAGTAGTAAAGCGGGAGGCCCGAACGAGCAGTACTTC CASSKAGGPNEQYF TRBJ2-7 TRBD2 TRBV19 .
TGTGCCAGCAGTTACGGGAGCGGGGAGCAGTTCTTC CASSYGSGEQFF TRBJ2-1 . TRBV6-6 .
TGTGCCAGCAGTGCTTTACAGGGTTCTGGGGCCAACGTCCTGACTTTC CASSALQGSGANVLTF TRBJ2-6 . TRBV27 once
TGTGCCAGTAGTGTGAGTACGCGGGGGGGCTACAATGAGCAGTTCTTC CASSVSTRGGYNEQFF TRBJ2-1 TRBD2 TRBV19 .
TGTGCCAGCTCCTCCTCGGGAGGGCACACTGAAGCTTTCTTT CASSSSGGHTEAFF TRBJ1-1 . TRBV18 .
TGCGCCAGCAGCCAAGTCCCCATAGCGGGGGGCTCCCAAGAGACCCAGTACTTC CASSQVPIAGGSQETQYF TRBJ2-5 TRBD2 TRBV4-1 .
TGTGCCAGTAGTATAAAGGGATTCACGGGAGGGCAGCCCCAGCATTTT CASSIKGFTGGQPQHF TRBJ1-5 . TRBV19 .
TGTGCCTGGAGGGGAGACGCGCGGGACACCATATATTTT CAWRGDARDTIYF TRBJ1-3 . TRBV30 .
TGTGCCAGCAGCTTGTTAGCGGGGGGTACGAACTACGAGCAGTACTTC CASSLLAGGTNYEQYF TRBJ2-7 TRBD2 TRBV5-6 once
TGTGCCAGCAGCCGACATGAAGATACGCAGTATTTT CASSRHEDTQYF TRBJ2-3 . TRBV6-5 .
TGTGCCAGCAGCCAAGTGCGGGCTAGCTTGTCACGCGAGCAGTACTTC CASSQVRASLSREQYF TRBJ2-7 . TRBV3-1/TRBV3-2 .
TGTGCCAGCAGCCAGGATTCCCCAGGGGGCTCTGGGGCCAACGTCCTGACTTTC CASSQDSPGGSGANVLTF TRBJ2-6 TRBD1 TRBV3-1/TRBV3-2 .
TGTGCCAGCAGTTATGAGACTAGCGGGGGTTCAGGGACCGGGGAGCTGTTTTTT CASSYETSGGSGTGELFF TRBJ2-2 TRBD2 TRBV27 .
TGCGCCAGCAGCCAAGATTTTGGAGCGGGCCTAAGGTACAATGAGCAGTTCTTC CASSQDFGAGLRYNEQFF TRBJ2-1 . TRBV4-3 few
TGCAGTGCTAGTCCGCGACAGTATGCAACTAATGAAAAACTGTTTTTT CSASPRQYATNEKLFF TRBJ1-4 . TRBV20-1 .
TGTGCCAGCAGATCCGCTGATGGGGACAGAAATCAGCCCCAGCATTTT CASRSADGDRNQPQHF TRBJ1-5 TRBD1 TRBV7-8 .
TGCGCCAGCACCCCCATCGGGACTAGCGGGAGAAATGAGCAGTTCTTC CASTPIGTSGRNEQFF TRBJ2-1 TRBD2 TRBV5-1 .
TGTGCCAGCAGCGTAGGGCTAGCGGGGATCGGGGAGCTGTTTTTT CASSVGLAGIGELFF TRBJ2-2 TRBD2 TRBV9 .
TGTGCCAGCAGGATAATGGGACAGGGGCAAGGCTACACCTTC CASRIMGQGQGYTF TRBJ1-2 TRBD1 TRBV6-5 .
TGTGCCAGCAGCTTAGACCCTCGCGGGGGGGGACAGGAAGCCAAAAACATTCAGTACTTC CASSLDPRGGGQEAKNIQYF TRBJ2-4 . TRBV11-2 .
TGTGCCACCAGCAGAGGGTTTAATATGGCCGCGGAGGGCTACGAGCAGTACTTC CATSRGFNMAAEGYEQYF TRBJ2-7 . TRBV15 .
TGTGCCAGCAGCGAAACAGGGGCCGGGGCCAACGTCCTGACTTTC CASSETGAGANVLTF TRBJ2-6 TRBD1 TRBV7-3 .
TGTGCCAGCAGTTACTATATCCAGGGGGCTCACAATGAGCAGTTCTTC CASSYYIQGAHNEQFF TRBJ2-1 TRBD1 TRBV6-5 .
TGTGCCAGCAGTGAAGGCGGCGGGAAGGGAACAGATACGCAGTATTTT CASSEGGGKGTDTQYF TRBJ2-3 . TRBV2 once
TGTGCCAGCAGCTCGGGGGGTAAACCCGGAGGTTCTGGGGCCAACGTCCTGACTTTC CASSSGGKPGGSGANVLTF TRBJ2-6 TRBD2 TRBV9 .
TGTGCCAGCAGTTTCGGGGGGTACTACGAGCAGTACTTC CASSFGGYYEQYF TRBJ2-7 TRBD2 TRBV28 .
TGTGCCAGCAGTTTATCGTTCCAGACAAACTCTGGAAACACCATATATTTT CASSLSFQTNSGNTIYF TRBJ1-3 . TRBV27 .
TGTGCCAGCAGCCTAGCGGGAGGATTGTACCAAGAGACCCAGTACTTC CASSLAGGLYQETQYF TRBJ2-5 TRBD2 TRBV7-3 .
TGTGCCAGCAGCCCCAACGAGGTTCGAGAGACCCAGTACTTC CASSPNEVRETQYF TRBJ2-5 . TRBV7-2 .
TGTGCCAGTAAGCCGGGGACAGGACTCACCGGGGAGCTGTTTTTT CASKPGTGLTGELFF TRBJ2-2 TRBD1 TRBV19 few
TGCGCCAGCAGCCAAACCTTAAGGCTAGCGGGGGAAGATACGCAGTATTTT CASSQTLRLAGEDTQYF TRBJ2-3 TRBD2 TRBV4-1 .
TGTGCCAGCAGCTTAGGGACTAGTTCCGGGGAGCTGTTTTTT CASSLGTSSGELFF TRBJ2-2 TRBD2 TRBV11-2 .
TGTGCCAGCAGTGAGACTAGCGGGCGCAATGAGCAGTTCTTC CASSETSGRNEQFF TRBJ2-1 TRBD2 TRBV2 .
TGTGCCAGCAGCGAGGGGACAGATACGCAGTATTTT CASSEGTDTQYF TRBJ2-3 . TRBV9 .
TGTGCCAGCAGCCAGAGTTTTTACGGACTCACTGAAGCTTTCTTT CASSQSFYGLTEAFF TRBJ1-1 . TRBV3-1/TRBV3-2 .
TGTGCCAGCAGCATAAACAGGGGCGAGCAGTACTTC CASSINRGEQYF TRBJ2-7 TRBD1 TRBV11-2 .
TGTGCCAGCAGCTTCACTAGCGGGGGAGCAGGGGACACAGATACGCAGTATTTT CASSFTSGGAGDTDTQYF TRBJ2-3 TRBD2 TRBV7-2 .
TGTGCCAGCAGTTCCCTAGGGGGTGGCACTGAAGCTTTCTTT CASSSLGGGTEAFF TRBJ1-1 . TRBV27 .
TGTGCCAGCAGTACGTATCAGGGGCCTGAAGCTTTCTTT CASSTYQGPEAFF TRBJ1-1 . TRBV6-5 .